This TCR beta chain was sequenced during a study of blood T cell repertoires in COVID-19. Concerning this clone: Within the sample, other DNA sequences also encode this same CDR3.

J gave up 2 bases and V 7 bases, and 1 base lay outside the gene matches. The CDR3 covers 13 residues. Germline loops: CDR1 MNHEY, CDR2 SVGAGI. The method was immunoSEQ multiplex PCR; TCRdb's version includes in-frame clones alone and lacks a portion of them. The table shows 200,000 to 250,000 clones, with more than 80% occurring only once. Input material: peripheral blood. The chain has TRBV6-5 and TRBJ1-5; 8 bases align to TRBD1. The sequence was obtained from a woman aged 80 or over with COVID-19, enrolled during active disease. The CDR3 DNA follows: TGTGCCAGCAAGGGACAGGGCAATCAGCCCCAGCATTTT. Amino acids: CASKGQGNQPQHF.